These 10 T cell receptor beta chains share one sample of origin, sequenced in a study of PD-1 blockade in classical Hodgkin lymphoma. The repertoire was sequenced with immunoSEQ multiplex PCR; TCRdb's copy has only in-frame clones and lacks some. The table records 20,000 to 25,000 clones, roughly 89% of them present only once. Stated time point: newly diagnosed, previously untreated cHL patient sample. Researchers used magnetic negative selection to pull out pure CD4+ T cells from thawed PBMCs. Sequencing used CD4+ T cells from blood. The receptors here all came from a human donor with classical Hodgkin lymphoma.

This rearrangement joins TRBV7-2 to TRBJ2-3, with 9 positions matching TRBD2. V was clipped by 1 base and J by 6 bases; unmatched bases: 5. This CDR3 contains 15 residues. Germline CDR1 reads SGHTA; CDR2 reads FQGNSA. CDR3 nucleotides: TGTGCCAGCAGCTTAGGTCCTAGCGGGGTGGATACGCAGTATTTT. This encodes CASSLGPSGVDTQYF.

The V gene is TRBV30, the J gene TRBJ2-7; D gene unclear. The length of the CDR3 is 13 residues. Germline CDR1 and CDR2: GTSNPN and SVGIG (reference sequence). Trimming removed 3 bases from V and 3 bases from J, with 12 bases in between. CDR3 residues: CAWSTGQIYEQYF. In DNA, the CDR3 is TGTGCCTGGAGCACGGGTCAGATCTACGAGCAGTACTTC. Full variable domain (remainder filled in from reference TRBV30 and TRBJ2-7): SQTIHQWPATLVQPVGSPLSLECTVEGTSNPNLYWYRQAAGRGLQLLFYSVGIGQISSEVPQNLSASRPQDRQFILSSKKLLLSDSGFYLCAWSTGQIYEQYFGPGTRLTVT.

The chain joins TRBV5-5 to TRBJ1-6, with TRBD1 as a possible D gene (5 bases). The CDR3 totals 15 residues. V was cut by 1 base and J by 5 bases, with 10 bases left in between. In germline, CDR1 is SGHKS, CDR2 YYEKEE (reference sequence). Here the CDR3 DNA reads TGTGCCAGCAGCTTGCCCCTGACAGATAATTCACCCCTCCACTTT. It translates to CASSLPLTDNSPLHF. Full variable domain (outside the CDR3, taken from reference TRBV5-5 and TRBJ1-6): DAGVTQSPTHLIKTRGQQVTLRCSPISGHKSVSWYQQVLGQGPQFIFQYYEKEERGRGNFPDRFSARQFPNYSSELNVNALLLGDSALYLCASSLPLTDNSPLHFGNGTRLTVT.

The chain carries TRBV25-1 and TRBJ2-7; D call uncertain. Germline CDR1 is MGHDK and CDR2 is SYGVNS. V dropped 5 bases and J dropped 2 bases, with 16 bases sitting between them. The CDR3 totals 15 residues. CDR3: CASSPPGGATYEQYF. In nucleotides, the CDR3 is TGTGCCAGCAGTCCCCCGGGTGGAGCAACCTACGAGCAGTACTTC.

J is TRBJ2-4 and V is TRBV6-1; D unresolved. V was pared by 3 bases and J by 9 bases, with 6 bases between. Germline V gene data show CDR1 as MNHNS and CDR2 as SASEGT. The CDR3 spans 11 residues. CDR3: CASSEAAIQYF. The CDR3 nucleotides are TGTGCCAGCAGTGAGGCAGCCATTCAGTACTTC.

In DNA form, the CDR3 reads TGTGCCAGCAGCTTGGGCTCCTTCGGGACAGATACGCAGTATTTT. This codes for CASSLGSFGTDTQYF. V usage is TRBV5-4 and J usage is TRBJ2-3; no clear D gene. The CDR3 spans 15 residues. V was shortened by 0 bases and J by 3 bases, with 11 bases between the two germline ends. The germline V gene encodes CDR1 SGHNT and CDR2 YYREEE (reference sequence).

As regards this clone: One junction end does not reproduce the germline sequence, and a read error may be involved. The CDR3 protein is CASSEEVGQQFF. In DNA form, the CDR3 reads TGTGCCAGCAGCGAAGAGGTCGGGCAGCAGTTCTTC. The chain combines TRBV2 with TRBJ2-1; D uncertain. This CDR3 is built from 12 residues. CDR1 SNHLY and CDR2 FYNNEI come from the germline V gene. The entire variable domain, with the rest obtained from reference TRBV2 and TRBJ2-1, is as follows: EPEVTQTPSHQVTQMGQEVILRCVPISNHLYFYWYRQILGQKVEFLVSFYNNEISEKSEIFDDQFSVERPDGSNFTLKIRSTKLEDSAMYFCASSEEVGQQFFGPGTRLTVL.

This chain links TRBV27 with TRBJ2-3, with 8 bases identical to TRBD2. Germline trimming cut 4 bases from V and 2 bases from J; bases unmatched to any gene: 11. The CDR3 is 17 amino acids. From germline, CDR1 is MNHEY and CDR2 SMNVEV (reference sequence). CDR3 residues: CASSSLVTSATTDTQYF. DNA for the CDR3: TGTGCCAGCAGTTCCCTCGTGACTAGCGCGACCACAGATACGCAGTATTTT.

The chain combines TRBV4-1 with TRBJ1-4, with unresolved D. Germline V gene lookup returns CDR1 MGHRA and CDR2 YSYEKL. The CDR3 has 14 residues. V lost 5 bases and J lost 8, with 15 bases in between. The CDR3 region is CASSATQVMEKLFF. The DNA of the CDR3 is TGCGCCAGCAGCGCTACGCAGGTCATGGAAAAACTGTTTTTT.

This clone has more than one count but fewer than ten. One junction end disagrees with the germline gene, perhaps due to a read error. The genes are TRBV5-1 and TRBJ2-7; D gene uncertain. Germline V gene data show CDR1 as SGHRS and CDR2 as YFSETQ. The CDR3 length is 12 residues. CDR3 in DNA: TGCGCCAGCAGCTCTTCGGGTTCCCCCCAGCACTTC. Its translation: CASSSSGSPQHF. The variable domain in full, completed from reference TRBV5-1 and TRBJ2-7, reads KAGVTQTPRYLIKTRGQQVTLSCSPISGHRSVSWYQQTPGQGLQFLFEYFSETQRNKGNFPGRFSGRQFSNSRSEMNVSTLELGDSALYLCASSSSGSPQHFGPGTRLTVT.